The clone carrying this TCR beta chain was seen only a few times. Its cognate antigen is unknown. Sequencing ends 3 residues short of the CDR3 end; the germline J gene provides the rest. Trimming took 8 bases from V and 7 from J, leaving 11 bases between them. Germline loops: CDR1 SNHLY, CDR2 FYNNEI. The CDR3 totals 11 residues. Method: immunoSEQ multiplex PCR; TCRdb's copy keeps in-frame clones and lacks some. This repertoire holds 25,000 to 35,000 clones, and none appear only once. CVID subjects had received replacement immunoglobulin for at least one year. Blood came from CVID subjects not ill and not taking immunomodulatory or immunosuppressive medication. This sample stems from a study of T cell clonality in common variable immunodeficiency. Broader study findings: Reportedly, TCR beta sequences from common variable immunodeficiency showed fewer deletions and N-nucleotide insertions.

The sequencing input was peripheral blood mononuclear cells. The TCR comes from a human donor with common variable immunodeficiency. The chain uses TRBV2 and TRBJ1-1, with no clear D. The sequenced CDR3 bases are TGTGCCAGCGAGCAGGATAATGAA. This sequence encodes CASEQDNE. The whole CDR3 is CASEQDNEAFF.